The 2 T cell receptor beta chains below were found in one sample sequenced in a study of radiation and T cells in renal cell carcinoma. Measured with immunoSEQ multiplex PCR; TCRdb has only the in-frame clones, and not every one. The sample has about 140,000 clones, approximately 87% seen once. Time point described: baseline pretreatment blood. Treatment specified: 15 Gy SBRT to primary tumor, nephrectomy 4 weeks later. The sequences come from blood, collected from a patient whose treatment included radiotherapy and nephrectomy. These TCRs come from a woman aged 50 to 65 with renal cell carcinoma.

As to this clone: Other DNA sequences from this sample encode an identical CDR3 as well. The chain employs TRBV5-6 and TRBJ2-1, with unresolved D. The germline V and J ends were trimmed by 1 base and 4 bases, with 0 bases remaining between them. CDR1 SGHDT and CDR2 YYEEEE come from the germline V gene. CDR3 length: 11 amino acids. CDR3 nucleotides: TGTGCCAGCAGCTTGTACAATGAGCAGTTCTTC. It is translated as CASSLYNEQFF.

This chain uses TRBV2 with TRBJ1-5; D is unclear. Trimming left V 6 bases short and J 4 bases short, with 7 bases between. Germline V gene lookup returns CDR1 SNHLY and CDR2 FYNNEI. This CDR3 region has 12 residues. The CDR3: CASRLGNQPQHF. The CDR3 DNA sequence: TGTGCCAGCAGGCTAGGAAATCAGCCCCAGCATTTT.